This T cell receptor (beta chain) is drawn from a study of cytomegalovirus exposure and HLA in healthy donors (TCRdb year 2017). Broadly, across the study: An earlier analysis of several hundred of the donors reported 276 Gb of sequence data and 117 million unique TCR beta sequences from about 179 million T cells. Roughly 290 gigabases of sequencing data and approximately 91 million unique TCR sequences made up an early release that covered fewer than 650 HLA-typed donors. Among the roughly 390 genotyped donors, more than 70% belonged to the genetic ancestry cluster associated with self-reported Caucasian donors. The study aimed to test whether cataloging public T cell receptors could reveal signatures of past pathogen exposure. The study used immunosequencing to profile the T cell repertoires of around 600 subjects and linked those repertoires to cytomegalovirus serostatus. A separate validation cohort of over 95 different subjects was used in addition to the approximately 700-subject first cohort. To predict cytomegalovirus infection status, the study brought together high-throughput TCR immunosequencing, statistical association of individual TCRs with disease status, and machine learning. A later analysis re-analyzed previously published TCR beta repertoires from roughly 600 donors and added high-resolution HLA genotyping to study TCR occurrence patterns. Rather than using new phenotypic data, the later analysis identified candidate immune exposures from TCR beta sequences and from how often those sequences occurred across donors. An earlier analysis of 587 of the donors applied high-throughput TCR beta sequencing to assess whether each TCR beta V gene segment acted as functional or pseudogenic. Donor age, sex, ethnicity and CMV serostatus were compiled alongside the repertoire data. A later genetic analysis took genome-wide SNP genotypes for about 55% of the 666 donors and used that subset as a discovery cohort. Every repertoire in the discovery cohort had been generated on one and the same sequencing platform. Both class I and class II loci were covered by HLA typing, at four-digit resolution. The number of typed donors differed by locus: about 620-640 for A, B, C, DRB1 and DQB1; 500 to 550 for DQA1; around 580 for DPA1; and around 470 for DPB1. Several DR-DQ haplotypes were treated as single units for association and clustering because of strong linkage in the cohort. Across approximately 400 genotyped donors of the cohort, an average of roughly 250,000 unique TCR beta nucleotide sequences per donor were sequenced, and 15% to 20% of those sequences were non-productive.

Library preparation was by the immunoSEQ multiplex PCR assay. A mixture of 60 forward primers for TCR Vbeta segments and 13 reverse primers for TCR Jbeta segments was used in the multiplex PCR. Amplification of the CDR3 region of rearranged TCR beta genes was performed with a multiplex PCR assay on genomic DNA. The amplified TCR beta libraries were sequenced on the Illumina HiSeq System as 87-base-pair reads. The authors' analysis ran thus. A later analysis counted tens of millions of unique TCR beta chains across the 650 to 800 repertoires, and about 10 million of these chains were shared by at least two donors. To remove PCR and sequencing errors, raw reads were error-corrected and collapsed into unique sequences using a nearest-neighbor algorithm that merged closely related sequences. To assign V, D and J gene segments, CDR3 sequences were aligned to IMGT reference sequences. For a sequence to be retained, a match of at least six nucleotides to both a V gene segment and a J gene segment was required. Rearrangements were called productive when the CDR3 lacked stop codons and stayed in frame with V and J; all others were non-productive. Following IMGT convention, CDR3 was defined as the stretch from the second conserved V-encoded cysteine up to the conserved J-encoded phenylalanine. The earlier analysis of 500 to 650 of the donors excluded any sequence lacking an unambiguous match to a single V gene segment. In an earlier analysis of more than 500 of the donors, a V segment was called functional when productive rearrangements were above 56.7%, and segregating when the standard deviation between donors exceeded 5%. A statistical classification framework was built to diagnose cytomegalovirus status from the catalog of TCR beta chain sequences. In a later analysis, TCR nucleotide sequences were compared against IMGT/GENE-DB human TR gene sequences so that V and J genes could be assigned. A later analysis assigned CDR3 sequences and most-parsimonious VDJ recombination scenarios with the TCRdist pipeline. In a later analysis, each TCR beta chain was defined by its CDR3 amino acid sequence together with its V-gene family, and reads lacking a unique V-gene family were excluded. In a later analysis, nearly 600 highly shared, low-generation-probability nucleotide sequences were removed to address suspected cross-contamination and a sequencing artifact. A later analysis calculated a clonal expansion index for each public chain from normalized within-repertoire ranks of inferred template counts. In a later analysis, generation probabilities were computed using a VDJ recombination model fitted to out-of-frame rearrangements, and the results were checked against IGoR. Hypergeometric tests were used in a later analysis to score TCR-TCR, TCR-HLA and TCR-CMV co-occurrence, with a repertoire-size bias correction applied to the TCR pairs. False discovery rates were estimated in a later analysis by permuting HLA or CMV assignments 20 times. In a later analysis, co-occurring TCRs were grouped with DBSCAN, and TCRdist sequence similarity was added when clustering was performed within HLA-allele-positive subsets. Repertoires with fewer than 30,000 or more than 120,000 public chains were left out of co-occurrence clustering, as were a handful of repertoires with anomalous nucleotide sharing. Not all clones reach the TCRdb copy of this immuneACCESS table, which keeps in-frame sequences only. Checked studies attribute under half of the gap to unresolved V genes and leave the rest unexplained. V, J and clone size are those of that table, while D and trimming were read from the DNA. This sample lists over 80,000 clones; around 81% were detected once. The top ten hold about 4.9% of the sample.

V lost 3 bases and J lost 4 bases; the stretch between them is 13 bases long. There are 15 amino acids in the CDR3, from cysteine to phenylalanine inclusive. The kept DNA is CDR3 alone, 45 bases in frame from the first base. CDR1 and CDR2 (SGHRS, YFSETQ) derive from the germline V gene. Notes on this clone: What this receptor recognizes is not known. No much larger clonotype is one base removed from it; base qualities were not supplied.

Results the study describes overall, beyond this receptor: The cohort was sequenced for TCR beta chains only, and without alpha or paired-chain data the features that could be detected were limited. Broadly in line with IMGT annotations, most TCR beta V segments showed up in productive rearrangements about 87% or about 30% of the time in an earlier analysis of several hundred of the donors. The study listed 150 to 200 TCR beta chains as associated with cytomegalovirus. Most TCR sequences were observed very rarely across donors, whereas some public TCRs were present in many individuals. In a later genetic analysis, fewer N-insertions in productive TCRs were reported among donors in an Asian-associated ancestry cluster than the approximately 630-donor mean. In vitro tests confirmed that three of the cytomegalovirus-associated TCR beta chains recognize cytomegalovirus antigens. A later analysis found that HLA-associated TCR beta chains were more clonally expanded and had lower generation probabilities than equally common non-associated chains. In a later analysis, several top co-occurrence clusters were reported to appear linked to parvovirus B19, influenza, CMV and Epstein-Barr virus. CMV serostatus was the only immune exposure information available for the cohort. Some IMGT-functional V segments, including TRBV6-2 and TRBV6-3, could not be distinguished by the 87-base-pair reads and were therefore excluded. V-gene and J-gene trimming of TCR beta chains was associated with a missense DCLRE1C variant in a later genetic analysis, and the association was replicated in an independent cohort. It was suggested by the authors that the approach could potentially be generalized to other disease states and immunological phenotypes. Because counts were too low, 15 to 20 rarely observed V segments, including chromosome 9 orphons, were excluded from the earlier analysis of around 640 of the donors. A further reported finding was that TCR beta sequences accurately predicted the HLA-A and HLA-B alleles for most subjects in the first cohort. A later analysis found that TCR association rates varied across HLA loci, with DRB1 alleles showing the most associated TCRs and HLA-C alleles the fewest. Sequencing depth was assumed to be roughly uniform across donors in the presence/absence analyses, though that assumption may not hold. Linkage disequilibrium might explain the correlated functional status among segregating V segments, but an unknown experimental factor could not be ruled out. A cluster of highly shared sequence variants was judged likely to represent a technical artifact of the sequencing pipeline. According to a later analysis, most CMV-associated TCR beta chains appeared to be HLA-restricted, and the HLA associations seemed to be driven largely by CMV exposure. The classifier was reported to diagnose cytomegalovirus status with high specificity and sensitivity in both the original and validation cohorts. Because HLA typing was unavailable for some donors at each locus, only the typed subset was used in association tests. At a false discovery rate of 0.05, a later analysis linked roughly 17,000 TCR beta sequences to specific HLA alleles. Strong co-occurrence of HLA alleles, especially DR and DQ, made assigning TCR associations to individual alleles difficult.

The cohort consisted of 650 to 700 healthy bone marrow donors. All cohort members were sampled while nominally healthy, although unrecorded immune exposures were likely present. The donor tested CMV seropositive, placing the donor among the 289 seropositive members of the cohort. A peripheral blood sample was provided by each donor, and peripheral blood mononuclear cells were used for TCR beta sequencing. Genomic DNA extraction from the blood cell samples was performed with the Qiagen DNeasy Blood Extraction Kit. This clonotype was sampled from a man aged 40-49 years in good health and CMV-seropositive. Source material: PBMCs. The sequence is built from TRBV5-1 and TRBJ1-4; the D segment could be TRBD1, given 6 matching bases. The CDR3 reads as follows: CASSSTGNLNEKLFF. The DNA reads TGCGCCAGCAGCTCAACAGGGAACCTTAATGAAAAACTGTTTTTT.